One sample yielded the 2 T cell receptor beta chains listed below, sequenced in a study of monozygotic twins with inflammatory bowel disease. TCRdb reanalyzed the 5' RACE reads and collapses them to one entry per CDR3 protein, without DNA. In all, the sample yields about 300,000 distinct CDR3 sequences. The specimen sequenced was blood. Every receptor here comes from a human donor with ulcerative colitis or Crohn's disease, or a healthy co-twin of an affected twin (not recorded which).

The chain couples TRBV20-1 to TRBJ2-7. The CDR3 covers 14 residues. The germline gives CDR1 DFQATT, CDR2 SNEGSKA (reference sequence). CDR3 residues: CSARGGADSYEQYF.

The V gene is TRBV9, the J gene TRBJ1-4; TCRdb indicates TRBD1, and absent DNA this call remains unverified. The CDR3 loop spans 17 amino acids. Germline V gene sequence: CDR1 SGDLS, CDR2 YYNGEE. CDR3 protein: CASSAPGGQTTNEKLFF. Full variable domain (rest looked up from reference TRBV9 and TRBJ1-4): DSGVTQTPKHLITATGQRVTLRCSPRSGDLSVYWYQQSLDQGLQFLIQYYNGEERAKGNILERFSAQQFPDLHSELNLSSLELGDSALYFCASSAPGGQTTNEKLFFGSGTQLSVL.